This T cell receptor (beta chain) was retrieved from a study of low-dose radiotherapy and immunotherapy resistance in tumors. At the level of the study: Each fraction given to Cohort 2 every two weeks delivered 1 Gy, and the total reached 13 Gy over 26 weeks. Patients took aspirin 300 mg by mouth once daily. This continued for four cycles, starting on cycle 1 day 1.

Time point reported: after trial treatment. Treatment here: LDRT plus nivolumab, ipilimumab, low-dose cyclophosphamide and aspirin (RACIN trial). Nivolumab, ipilimumab, aspirin, low-dose cyclophosphamide and low-dose radiotherapy were all administered to the donors. This clonotype was recorded many times. It was with a constant-region primer and a V-primer adapter that TCRs were amplified over roughly 20 PCR cycles. TCRdb used MiXCR to reprocess the reads, holding one entry per CDR3 protein. The table has some 52,000 distinct CDR3 sequences, roughly a third seen once; the top ten hold approximately 8%. The length of the CDR3 is 13 residues. V lost 6 bases to trimming and J lost 5 bases; unmatched junction nucleotides: 7. Germline V gives CDR1 DFQATT, CDR2 SNEGSKA (reference sequence).

This rearrangement joins TRBV20-1 to TRBJ2-5, with TRBD1 matching 9 bases. Sequenced material: PBMCs, taken after low-dose radiotherapy plus immunotherapy. The receptor's source is a male donor with rectosigmoid adenocarcinoma. The CDR3 sequence: CSALQGARETQYF. The CDR3 DNA reads TGCAGTGCGTTACAGGGGGCGCGGGAGACCCAGTACTTC.